Listed here are 28 T cell receptor beta chains from one sample, sequenced in a study of blood T cell repertoires in COVID-19. Measured with immunoSEQ multiplex PCR; TCRdb has only the in-frame clones, and not every one. The data hold 400,000 to 500,000 clones, with roughly 88% observed a single time. The sample was peripheral blood. These receptors all come from a woman aged 25 to 45 with active or convalescent COVID-19.

The gene calls are TRBV4-1 and TRBJ1-5; D ambiguous. Per the germline V gene, CDR1 is MGHRA and CDR2 is YSYEKL. Trimming took off 4 bases at V and 4 bases at J, with 8 bases between the two ends. This CDR3 has 13 amino acids. CDR3 bases: TGCGCCAGCAGCCGAGGGTTTAATCAGCCCCAGCATTTT. This encodes CASSRGFNQPQHF.

The V call is TRBV4-2, the J call TRBJ1-1, with 7 bases identical to TRBD1. V shed 1 base and J 1 base; nucleotides not matched to a gene: 6. CDR1 is LGHNA, CDR2 YNFKEQ, per germline. The CDR3 covers 16 residues. CDR3 sequence reads: CASSQVKGAKNTEAFF. The CDR3 DNA sequence: TGTGCCAGCAGCCAAGTCAAGGGGGCGAAGAACACTGAAGCTTTCTTT.

This clone occurred once. The chain joins TRBV19 to TRBJ2-7, with 8 bases matching TRBD2. From germline, CDR1 is LNHDA and CDR2 SQIVND (reference sequence). CDR3 length: 16 amino acids. V shed 6 bases and J 3 bases; nucleotides not matched to a gene: 13. The CDR3 is CASRAGREERFYEQYF. The CDR3 coding sequence is TGTGCCAGTAGAGCTGGGCGGGAGGAGAGGTTCTACGAGCAGTACTTC.

This sequence joins TRBV7-9 and TRBJ1-1; no clear D. V lost 2 bases, J lost 4 bases, and 8 bases lay in between. This CDR3 is built from 13 residues. Germline V CDR1 and CDR2: SEHNR, FQNEAQ (reference sequence). In nucleotides, the CDR3 is TGTGCCAGCAGCTTAAGAGAGGTCACTGAAGCTTTCTTT. Translation gives CASSLREVTEAFF.

The CDR3 DNA follows: TGTGCCAGCAGGTCTAGCGGCAGCTCCTACAATGAGCAGTTCTTC. Protein sequence: CASRSSGSSYNEQFF. J is TRBJ2-1 and V is TRBV6-6; TRBD2 matches at 7 bases. The CDR3 is made up of 15 amino acids. The germline V gene has CDR1 MNHNY and CDR2 SVGAGI (reference sequence). The V gene end was trimmed by 6 bases and the J gene end by 0 bases; junction bases not matched to a gene: 5.

V gene TRBV5-4 combines with J gene TRBJ1-2; TRBD1 might be the D (6 bases). Germline V gene sequence: CDR1 SGHNT, CDR2 YYREEE (reference sequence). The V gene lost 3 bases and the J gene lost 0 bases, with 12 bases spanning the gap. The CDR3 is 15 residues long. The CDR3 is CASSSTGQSNYGYTF. The CDR3 coding sequence is TGTGCCAGCAGCTCGACTGGACAGTCTAACTATGGCTACACCTTC. The full variable domain, completed using reference TRBV5-4 and TRBJ1-2, is ETGVTQSPTHLIKTRGQQVTLRCSSQSGHNTVSWYQQALGQGPQFIFQYYREEENGRGNFPPRFSGLQFPNYSSELNVNALELDDSALYLCASSSTGQSNYGYTFGSGTRLTVV.

The chain's CDR3 is CASSSGSFNEQFF. For the CDR3, the DNA is TGTGCCAGCAGCTCCGGGAGCTTCAATGAGCAGTTCTTC. V and J are TRBV9 and TRBJ2-1; possible D gene TRBD2, 6 bases. This CDR3 has 13 amino acids. Between the trimmed V and J ends, which lost 4 bases and 6 bases, there was a span of 11 bases. Per germline, CDR1 SGDLS and CDR2 YYNGEE.

The CDR3 nucleotides read TGTGCCAGCAGCTCCGGGACTAGGACAGAGACCCAGTACTTC. It is translated as CASSSGTRTETQYF. The V gene is TRBV13, the J gene TRBJ2-5; TRBD2 agrees at 8 bases. Trimming removed 4 bases from V and 4 bases from J; junction bases left unmatched: 5. CDR3 size: 14 residues. Per the germline V gene, CDR1 is PRHDT and CDR2 is FYEKMQ (reference sequence). The full variable domain, in which reference TRBV13 and TRBJ2-5 provide the parts outside the CDR3, is AAGVIQSPRHLIKEKRETATLKCYPIPRHDTVYWYQQGPGQDPQFLISFYEKMQSDKGSIPDRFSAQQFSDYHSELNMSSLELGDSALYFCASSSGTRTETQYFGPGTRLLVL.

This clone was detected only a few times. The chain carries TRBV2 and TRBJ2-7, with TRBD2 matching 11 bases. This CDR3 contains 15 residues. Germline trimming cut 6 bases from V and 5 bases from J; bases unmatched to any gene: 9. Per the germline V gene, CDR1 is SNHLY and CDR2 is FYNNEI. The CDR3 sequence is CASRLAGGPWDEQYF. The CDR3 DNA reads as TGTGCCAGCAGGTTAGCGGGGGGGCCTTGGGACGAGCAGTACTTC.

The chain carries TRBV6-1 and TRBJ2-1; D is uncertain. There are 16 residues in the CDR3. CDR1 is MNHNS, CDR2 SASEGT, per germline. With 0 bases removed from V and 5 bases from J, the gap between germline ends came to 14 bases. CDR3 nucleotides: TGTGCCAGCAGTGAAGCGGAGCCGTTAGTCAACAATGAGCAGTTCTTC. It yields the protein CASSEAEPLVNNEQFF.

The V and J genes are TRBV7-6 and TRBJ1-5; 11 bases are shared with TRBD1. This CDR3 region has 20 residues. Losses at the gene ends were 2 bases for V and 0 bases for J; bases not matched to a gene: 12. Germline V CDR1 and CDR2: SGHVS, FNYEAQ. In nucleotides, the CDR3 is TGTGCCAGCAGCTTAAAACCGGGACAGGGGGACTACTATAGCAATCAGCCCCAGCATTTT. Its translation: CASSLKPGQGDYYSNQPQHF.

This clone has more than one count but fewer than ten. The chain carries TRBV5-1 and TRBJ2-5; the match to TRBD1 covers 7 bases. J was trimmed by 5 bases and V by 3 bases; bases with no gene match: 16. This CDR3 comprises 17 residues. Germline assignment: CDR1 SGHRS and CDR2 YFSETQ. In nucleotides, the CDR3 is TGCGCCAGCAGCTCGATAGCTGGGGCAGGGGGTTTGGAGACCCAGTACTTC. Translated: CASSSIAGAGGLETQYF.

V gene TRBV2 combines with J gene TRBJ1-1; 7 bases are shared with TRBD1. The CDR3 length is 14 residues. The germline V gene encodes CDR1 SNHLY and CDR2 FYNNEI. With V trimmed by 5 bases and J by 2 bases, 5 bases remained unmatched. CDR3 protein: CASSMTGYNTEAFF. The CDR3 nucleotides read TGTGCCAGCAGTATGACAGGGTATAACACTGAAGCTTTCTTT.

The rearrangement links TRBV11-1 to TRBJ2-7; D is possibly TRBD1 (6 bases). Trimming removed 5 bases from V and 4 bases from J, with 9 bases in between. The CDR3 consists of 12 residues. Germline values: CDR1 SGHAT, CDR2 FQDESV (reference sequence). CDR3 sequence reads: CASSKDSYEQYF. Written as DNA, the CDR3 is TGTGCCAGCAGCAAGGACAGTTACGAGCAGTACTTC.

The CDR3 DNA is TGTGCCATCAGAACTGACCGGGCGGGGAGTGAGCAGTTCTTC. It translates to CAIRTDRAGSEQFF. The chain couples TRBV10-3 to TRBJ2-1, with D possibly TRBD2 on 6 matching bases. Between the trimmed V and J ends, which lost 6 bases and 9 bases, there was a span of 18 bases. The CDR3 extends over 14 amino acids. Looked up from germline, CDR1 is ENHRY and CDR2 is SYGVKD.

This rearrangement joins TRBV27 to TRBJ1-5; a weak D match, TRBD1 (6 bases). Trimming pared 2 bases from V and 2 bases from J, leaving 13 bases between. The germline V gene encodes CDR1 MNHEY and CDR2 SMNVEV (reference sequence). The CDR3 loop spans 16 amino acids. The CDR3 DNA reads TGTGCCAGCAGTTTAGCGGGGGACAATGGCAATCAGCCCCAGCATTTT. Protein product: CASSLAGDNGNQPQHF.

This clone occurred once. The V call is TRBV30, the J call TRBJ1-1; D not resolved. The V end was cut by 5 bases, the J end by 4 bases, with 11 bases between. This CDR3 contains 12 residues. Germline-derived CDR1 and CDR2 are GTSNPN and SVGIG (reference sequence). DNA of the CDR3: TGTGCCTGGGAGCGGTTAGGCACTGAAGCTTTCTTT. Translating gives CAWERLGTEAFF.

This clone has just one count. CDR3 loop: CASSQIYYTGELFF. Here the CDR3 DNA reads TGTGCCAGCAGCCAAATTTATTACACCGGGGAGCTGTTTTTT. The V call is TRBV14, the J call TRBJ2-2; D is uncertain. This CDR3 comprises 14 residues. V lost 2 bases and J lost 3, with 7 bases in between. Germline V lookup: CDR1 SGHDN, CDR2 FVKESK.

This clone is a singleton in its sample. The chain carries TRBV6-1 and TRBJ1-4, with TRBD1 matching over 7 bases. The CDR3 totals 17 residues. Germline assignment: CDR1 MNHNS and CDR2 SASEGT. J lost 3 bases, V lost 3 bases, and 10 bases had no gene match. The DNA for the CDR3 is TGTGCCAGCAGTGATACCGAGACAGGGTGGGCTAATGAAAAACTGTTTTTT. It encodes CASSDTETGWANEKLFF.

This clone has just one count. The J gene is TRBJ2-3, the V gene TRBV6-1; D remains ambiguous. Germline CDR1 and CDR2: MNHNS and SASEGT. V lost 3 bases and J 8 bases, leaving 15 bases between the germline ends. The CDR3 contains 14 residues. Written as DNA, the CDR3 is TGTGCCAGCAGTGACCTAGAAGACCGTGGTACGCAGTATTTT. Residues: CASSDLEDRGTQYF.

The count of this clone is one. The genes are TRBV11-2 and TRBJ2-1, with 8 bases lining up with TRBD2. The trim removed 5 bases at V and 2 bases at J, leaving 5 bases unmatched. Per the germline V gene, CDR1 is SGHAT and CDR2 is FQNNGV. The CDR3 spans 15 residues. In DNA, the CDR3 is TGTGCCAGCAGCGTTAGCGGGACTACCTACAATGAGCAGTTCTTC. This gives the protein CASSVSGTTYNEQFF.

V and J are TRBV10-2 and TRBJ1-1; maybe TRBD1 (5 bases). This CDR3 is built from 12 residues. V was pared by 6 bases and J by 11 bases, with 16 bases between. Per germline, CDR1 WSHSY and CDR2 SAAADI. The CDR3 DNA reads TGCGCCAGCAGGGGGGAGGGGAGGCGGGCTTTCTTT. Translation gives CASRGEGRRAFF.

The rearrangement joins TRBV18 to TRBJ1-4; TRBD1 agrees at 8 bases. V gave up 2 bases and J gave up 8 bases; unmatched junction bases: 10. There are 16 residues in the CDR3. Germline CDR1 and CDR2: KGHSH and LQKENI. The CDR3 region is CASSPLRSTGEEKLFF. CDR3 sequence (DNA): TGTGCCAGCTCACCATTAAGGTCGACAGGGGAAGAAAAACTGTTTTTT.

This clone appeared once. This chain links TRBV9 with TRBJ2-2; 8 positions match TRBD2. CDR3 length: 16 residues. CDR1 and CDR2 from the germline V gene are SGDLS and YYNGEE. V dropped 0 bases and J dropped 4; count of bases not matched to a gene: 5. For the CDR3, the DNA is TGTGCCAGCAGCGTAGGACTAGCGTATCGCACCGGGGAGCTGTTTTTT. Translated: CASSVGLAYRTGELFF.

This rearrangement joins TRBV4-2 to TRBJ2-1; 11 bases are shared with TRBD2. This CDR3 region has 16 residues. After removal of 0 bases from V and 6 bases from J, the junction contained 4 bases not matched to a gene. Per germline, CDR1 LGHNA and CDR2 YNFKEQ. CDR3 bases: TGTGCCAGCAGCCAAGATACTAGCGGGGGTATCAATGAGCAGTTCTTC. Encoded protein: CASSQDTSGGINEQFF.

In DNA form, the CDR3 reads TGTGCCAGCAGTTTCGAACAGGTAACTGAAGCTTTCTTT. This encodes CASSFEQVTEAFF. The chain combines TRBV12-3 or TRBV12-4 with TRBJ1-1, with a weak D call TRBD1 (5 bases). The CDR3 runs 13 residues. The V end lost 3 bases, the J end lost 5 bases, and 10 bases lay between the germline ends.

This rearrangement joins TRBV4-1 to TRBJ1-4, with TRBD1 identical over 7 bases. Germline CDR1 is MGHRA and CDR2 is YSYEKL. J gave up 5 bases and V 0 bases, and 3 bases lay outside the gene matches. The CDR3 covers 15 residues. The CDR3 nucleotides read TGCGCCAGCAGCCAAGATCAGGGGGTGAATGAAAAACTGTTTTTT. This codes for CASSQDQGVNEKLFF.

The rearrangement joins TRBV4-1 to TRBJ2-1, with D perhaps TRBD2 (5 bases). V lost 3 bases and J lost 6, with 6 bases in between. CDR1 is MGHRA, CDR2 YSYEKL, per germline. CDR3 length: 12 residues. In DNA, the CDR3 is TGCGCCAGCAGCCAGGGAGCCAATGAGCAGTTCTTC. It encodes CASSQGANEQFF.